This T cell receptor (beta chain) emerged from a study of tumor-infiltrating lymphocytes in oesophageal squamous cell carcinoma. MiXCR, applied by TCRdb to the PCR reads, yields one record per CDR3 protein. The sample records about 21,000 distinct CDR3 sequences, around two fifths being singletons. Regarding this clonotype: This could be a read error, since a much larger clone is one nucleotide away.

Sequencing used esophageal tumor tissue. This clonotype originated in a male donor with esophageal squamous cell carcinoma.

CDR3 loop: CASSFLTGDSYNEQLF. DNA of the CDR3: TGTGCCAGCAGCTTTTTAACGGGAGACTCCTACAATGAGCAGTTATTC. V gene TRBV7-6 combines with J gene TRBJ2-1; possible D gene TRBD2, 6 bases. This CDR3 has 16 residues. Per germline, CDR1 SGHVS and CDR2 FNYEAQ.